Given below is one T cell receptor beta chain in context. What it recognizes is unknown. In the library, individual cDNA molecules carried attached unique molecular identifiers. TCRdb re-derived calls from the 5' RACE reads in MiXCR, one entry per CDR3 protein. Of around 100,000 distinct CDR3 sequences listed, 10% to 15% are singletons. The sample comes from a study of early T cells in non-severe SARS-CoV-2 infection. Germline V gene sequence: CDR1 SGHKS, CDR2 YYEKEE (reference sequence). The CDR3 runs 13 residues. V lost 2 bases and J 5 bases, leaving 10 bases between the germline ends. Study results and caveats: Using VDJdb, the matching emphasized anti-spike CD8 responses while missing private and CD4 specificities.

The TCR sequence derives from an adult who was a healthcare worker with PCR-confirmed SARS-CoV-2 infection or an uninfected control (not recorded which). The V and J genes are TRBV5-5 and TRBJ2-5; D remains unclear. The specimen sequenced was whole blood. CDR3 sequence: CASSLLSEETQYF. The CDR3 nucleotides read TGTGCCAGCAGCTTACTCTCGGAGGAGACCCAGTACTTC. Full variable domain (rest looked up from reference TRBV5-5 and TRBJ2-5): DAGVTQSPTHLIKTRGQQVTLRCSPISGHKSVSWYQQVLGQGPQFIFQYYEKEERGRGNFPDRFSARQFPNYSSELNVNALLLGDSALYLCASSLLSEETQYFGPGTRLLVL.